What follows is one T cell receptor beta chain and its context. Its target antigen remains unknown. The sample holds no much larger clone one base away, and base qualities are not on file. The entry originates in a study of cytomegalovirus exposure and HLA in healthy donors (dated by TCRdb to the late 2010s). Background for the entire study: According to a later analysis, the 120 or so validation repertoires were produced on the same platform as the roughly 700 repertoires of the first cohort. The study aimed to test whether signatures of past pathogen exposure could be identified by cataloging public T cell receptors. To predict cytomegalovirus infection status, the study combined high-throughput TCR immunosequencing, statistical association of individual TCRs with disease status, and machine learning. Besides the first cohort of some 670 subjects, a separate validation cohort made up of 95 to 150 different subjects was used. What the authors observed across the whole study: In the study, 150 to 200 TCR beta chains were listed as associated with cytomegalovirus. In vitro tests confirmed that a few of the cytomegalovirus-associated TCR beta chains recognize cytomegalovirus antigens. The validation cohort had no HLA typing available for a later analysis, so co-occurrence within that cohort was assessed over all 120 or so repertoires. Subsequent analysis determined that TCRs grouped into clusters in the first cohort also showed a tendency toward co-occurrence across the 90 to 150 validation repertoires, and 94% of cluster scores exceeded 0. The classifier was reported to diagnose cytomegalovirus status with high specificity and sensitivity in both the original cohort and the validation cohort. According to the authors, the approach could potentially be generalized to other disease states and immunological phenotypes. Most TCR sequences were observed very rarely across donors, whereas some public TCRs were present in many individuals.

According to the germline V gene, CDR1 reads SNHLY and CDR2 reads FYNNEI. The CDR3 numbers 14 residues from cysteine through phenylalanine. The DNA shown is the 42-base CDR3, in frame from base 1. V loses 10 bases, J loses 2 bases, and the germline ends lie 18 bases apart. The method behind the library was the immunoSEQ multiplex PCR assay. The study's own analysis went as follows. A statistical classification framework was built for diagnosing cytomegalovirus status from the catalog of TCR beta chain sequences. This is the immuneACCESS table as TCRdb keeps it, with only in-frame sequences that have V and J called. A part of the clones is gone; compared with another copy, unresolved V genes explain less than half, and the rest is unexplained. V, J and clone size are those of that table, while D and trimming were read from the DNA. The sample has some 140,000 clones on record, more than 70% of them singletons. The ten largest make up roughly 2.1% of the sample.

The donors belonged to the validation cohort of under 150 subjects, which was separate from the 666-subject first cohort. The TCR was taken from a human donor in good health. The sequenced sample consisted of PBMCs. The sequence is built from TRBV2 and TRBJ2-7; the D region possibly corresponds to TRBD2 (6 bases align). The DNA reads as follows: TGTGCCACCCCGGGCCCGGGCGGGGCCTACGAGCAGTACTTC. Its translation reads: CATPGPGGAYEQYF.